This entry is about one T cell receptor beta chain. The sample is drawn from a study of blood T cell repertoires in COVID-19. Study information: In each case, the material was cDNA or gDNA derived from T cells, B-cell-depleted T cells, or PBMCs.

Original processing notes: Estimated nucleated cell counts came from reference gene primer amplification. Using immunoSEQ multiplex PCR, the repertoire was profiled, and TCRdb retains in-frame clones only, with some absent. D and trimming come from the DNA, and the V and J calls and clone size come from that table. The sample holds about 180,000 clones, 88% seen once. This clonotype was sampled from a woman aged 25 to 39 with acute or convalescent COVID-19. The sample consisted of peripheral blood.

The CDR3 DNA reads TGCGCCAGCAGCCATAGGGGTCGGTCAGCTGAGCAGTTCTTC. Its translation is CASSHRGRSAEQFF. The V and J genes are TRBV4-1 and TRBJ2-1; D possibly corresponds to TRBD1 (5 bases). The CDR3 sequence is 14 residues long. CDR1 is MGHRA, CDR2 YSYEKL, per germline. Trimming removed 3 bases at V and 9 bases at J, with 15 bases between.